This T cell receptor (beta chain) stems from a study of T-cell reconstitution after alpha-beta-depleted transplantation in children. Unique molecular identifiers were incorporated during preparation of the TCRbeta library. TCRdb fed the PCR reads into MiXCR, producing one record per CDR3 protein. In the table there are 600,000 to 700,000 distinct CDR3 sequences, around a sixth of which are singletons. This TCR derives from a human donor who donated a stem cell graft to a child with acute myeloid leukemia. Source: PBMCs from the stem cell graft donor, taken from the stem cell graft.

CDR3 protein: CASSLVTGANTEAFF. The CDR3 DNA is TGCGCCAGCAGCTTGGTAACGGGGGCTAACACTGAAGCTTTCTTT. The rearrangement uses TRBV5-1 and TRBJ1-1; weak D call: TRBD1 (6 bases). V lost 0 bases, J lost 2 bases, and 11 bases lay in between. Germline V gives CDR1 SGHRS, CDR2 YFSETQ. This CDR3 has 15 residues.